These 6 T cell receptor beta chains were sequenced from one sample in a study of cytomegalovirus exposure and HLA in healthy donors. The PCR ran on 60 Vbeta and 13 Jbeta primers. This table comes from immunoSEQ multiplex PCR, and its TCRdb copy is limited to in-frame clones, with some not included. Its clone listing holds approximately 180,000 clones. Material for sequencing was PBMCs. The receptors here all came from a man in his thirties or forties in good health and CMV-seronegative.

This chain links TRBV15 with TRBJ1-2; possibly TRBD1 for D (6 bases). CDR1 is LNHNV, CDR2 YYDKDF, per germline (reference sequence). The CDR3 totals 15 residues. V was cut by 3 bases and J by 6 bases, with 17 bases left in between. CDR3 sequence: CATSRQQGGGDGYTF. The CDR3 DNA sequence: TGTGCCACCAGCAGGCAACAGGGAGGGGGGGATGGCTACACCTTC.

V usage is TRBV7-9 and J usage is TRBJ2-7; tentative D call: TRBD2 (7 bases). Germline loops: CDR1 SEHNR, CDR2 FQNEAQ (reference sequence). V was pared by 5 bases and J by 4 bases, with 18 bases between. CDR3 length: 15 residues. CDR3 in amino acids: CASSGGGQGMYEQYF. As DNA, the CDR3 is TGTGCCAGCAGCGGGGGGGGCCAGGGAATGTACGAGCAGTACTTC.

The chain is built from TRBV5-1 and TRBJ2-5; 12 bases fit TRBD2. The germline V gene has CDR1 SGHRS and CDR2 YFSETQ. The V and J ends lost 0 bases and 5 bases, in that order; junction bases with no gene match: 17. The CDR3 is 20 residues long. CDR3 residues: CASSLVVPASGGAGLETQYF. The CDR3 DNA sequence: TGCGCCAGCAGCTTGGTGGTGCCGGCTAGCGGGGGGGCCGGTCTTGAGACCCAGTACTTC. The entire variable domain, with the rest obtained from reference TRBV5-1 and TRBJ2-5, is as follows: KAGVTQTPRYLIKTRGQQVTLSCSPISGHRSVSWYQQTPGQGLQFLFEYFSETQRNKGNFPGRFSGRQFSNSRSEMNVSTLELGDSALYLCASSLVVPASGGAGLETQYFGPGTRLLVL.

V and J are TRBV10-3 and TRBJ2-7; 8 nucleotides agree with TRBD2. Germline CDR1 is ENHRY and CDR2 is SYGVKD. This CDR3 has 12 amino acids. V trimming: 10 bases; J trimming: 3 bases; junction bases outside the gene matches: 5. The CDR3 region has the DNA TGTGCCACCACGGGAGGGGTCTACGAGCAGTACTTC. It yields the protein CATTGGVYEQYF.

J is TRBJ1-4 and V is TRBV6-9, with TRBD1 identical over 8 bases. In germline, CDR1 is MNHGY, CDR2 SVAAGI. This CDR3 is 14 amino acids long. V was clipped by 7 bases and J by 7 bases; unmatched bases: 8. CDR3 protein: CASIMDRVAEKLFF. The CDR3 DNA follows: TGTGCCAGCATTATGGACAGGGTTGCTGAAAAACTGTTTTTT.

The chain uses TRBV27 and TRBJ2-7; 7 bases fit TRBD2. CDR1 is MNHEY, CDR2 SMNVEV, per germline (reference sequence). J gave up 5 bases and V 4 bases, and 8 bases lay outside the gene matches. CDR3 length: 14 amino acids. The CDR3 bases are TGTGCCAGCAGTTGGGGGGGGAGGGTTGACGAGCAGTACTTC. It is translated as CASSWGGRVDEQYF.